The T cell receptor (beta chain) under discussion was sequenced for a study of cytomegalovirus exposure and HLA in healthy donors. Study-level results: Indistinguishable V segments such as TRBV6-2 and TRBV6-3 were excluded.

Use of 60 Vbeta and 13 Jbeta primers characterized the PCR. Sequencing used immunoSEQ multiplex PCR; TCRdb keeps in-frame clones, though not all of them. This table holds roughly 200,000 clones, under 9.5% found once. Losses at the gene ends were 7 bases for V and 1 base for J; bases not matched to a gene: 6. CDR1 is GTSNPN, CDR2 SVGIG, per germline (reference sequence). This CDR3 has 13 amino acids. This clone was seen a handful of times. Antigen: not known. The J gene is TRBJ1-1, the V gene TRBV30; 7 bases line up with TRBD1. The sample consisted of PBMCs. The TCR was taken from a woman aged 25 to 39 in good health and CMV-seropositive. Here the CDR3 reads CAYSGQPNTEAFF. The CDR3 DNA sequence: TGTGCCTATTCGGGACAGCCGAACACTGAAGCTTTCTTT.